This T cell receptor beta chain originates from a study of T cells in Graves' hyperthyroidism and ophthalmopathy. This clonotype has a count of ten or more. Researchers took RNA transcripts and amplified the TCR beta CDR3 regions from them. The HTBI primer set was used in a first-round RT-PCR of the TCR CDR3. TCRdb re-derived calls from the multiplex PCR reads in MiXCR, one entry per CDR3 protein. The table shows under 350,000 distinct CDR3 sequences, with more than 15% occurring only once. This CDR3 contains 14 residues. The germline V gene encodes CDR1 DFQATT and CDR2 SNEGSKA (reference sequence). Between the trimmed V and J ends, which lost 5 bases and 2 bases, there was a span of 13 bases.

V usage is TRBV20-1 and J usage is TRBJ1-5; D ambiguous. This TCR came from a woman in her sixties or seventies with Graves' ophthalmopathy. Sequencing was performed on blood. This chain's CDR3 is CSAPPGGRNQPQHF. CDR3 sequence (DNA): TGCAGTGCTCCTCCTGGCGGGCGCAATCAGCCCCAGCATTTT.